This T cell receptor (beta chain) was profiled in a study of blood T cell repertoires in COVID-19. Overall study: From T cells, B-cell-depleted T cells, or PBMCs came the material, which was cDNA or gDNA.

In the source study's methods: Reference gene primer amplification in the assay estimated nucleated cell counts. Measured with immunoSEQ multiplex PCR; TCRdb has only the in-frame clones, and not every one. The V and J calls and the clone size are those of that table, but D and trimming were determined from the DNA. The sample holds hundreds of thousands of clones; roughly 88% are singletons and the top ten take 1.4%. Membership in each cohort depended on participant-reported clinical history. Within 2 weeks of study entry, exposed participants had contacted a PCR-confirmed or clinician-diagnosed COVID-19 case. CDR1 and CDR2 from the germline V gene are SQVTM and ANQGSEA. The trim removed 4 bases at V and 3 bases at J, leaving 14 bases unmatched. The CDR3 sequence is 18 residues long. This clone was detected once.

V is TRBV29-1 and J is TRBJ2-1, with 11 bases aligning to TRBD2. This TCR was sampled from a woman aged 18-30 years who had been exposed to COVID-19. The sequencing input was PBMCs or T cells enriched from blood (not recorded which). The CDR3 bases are TGCAGCGTTGCTGGAGGGCTAGCGGGGGGCGGATTCTACAATGAGCAGTTCTTC. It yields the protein CSVAGGLAGGGFYNEQFF.